This T cell receptor (beta chain) was identified in a study of blood T cells in healthy people across ages. PCR was performed a second time for roughly 7 to 12 cycles using a sample-barcoded 5' primer and a J-beta primer mix. Unique molecular identifiers of 12 random nucleotides labeled each cDNA. TCRdb re-called the 5' RACE reads with MiXCR, one entry per CDR3 protein. The table includes under 1,100,000 distinct CDR3 sequences, under 30% detected once. V was cut by 4 bases and J by 4 bases, with 11 bases left in between. There are 13 residues in the CDR3. Looked up from germline, CDR1 is SGDLS and CDR2 is YYNGEE. A single count supports this clonotype. The target antigen is unknown. Findings and caveats of the study: Per million T cells, the diversity of TCR beta decreased roughly linearly as age advanced. Unsorted PBMCs blocked a conclusive comparison of naive and antigen-experienced cells.

Extraction of total RNA produced a minimum of 5 micrograms from each sample. The sample also formed part of further work on T cells of mothers and their children.

The V and J genes are TRBV9 and TRBJ1-1; no firm D call. The receptor was derived from a girl aged 2 to 9 in good health. The sequenced sample was blood. The CDR3 bases are TGTGCCAGCAGCCCGCGGACTGCCACTGAAGCTTTCTTT. It translates to CASSPRTATEAFF.